A selection of T cell receptor beta chains follows, all from one sample in a study of T cells after yellow fever vaccination. TCRdb processed the 5' RACE reads anew with MiXCR; each CDR3 protein has one entry. The sample yields 550,000 or so distinct CDR3 sequences, 15% to 20% seen once. This specimen was PBMCs, taken 15 days after the yellow fever booster vaccination. These receptors all stem from a man aged 30 to 39 who received the YFV17D yellow fever vaccine. Each CDR3 is given with its conserved first and last residue. D genes are given only for firm matches. Only part of the rows carry a size: once, few, many, or a class if the clone is expanded.

J gene | D gene | V gene | clone size | CDR3 DNA | CDR3 protein
TRBJ2-7 | . | TRBV7-8 | . | TGTGCCAGCAGCTTCCCCCGGACACGGGGAGAGGTCGAGCAGTACTTC | CASSFPRTRGEVEQYF
TRBJ2-1 | . | TRBV18 | . | TGTGCCAGCTCACCCACGCTGATGTCAGCTTACAATGAGCAGTTCTTC | CASSPTLMSAYNEQFF
TRBJ2-7 | TRBD2 | TRBV5-1 | . | TGCGCCAGCAGCTTGCTTGGGAATAGCGGGAGGGCGTCCTACGAGCAGTACTTC | CASSLLGNSGRASYEQYF
TRBJ2-2 | . | TRBV7-2 | few | TGTGCCAGCAGCTTAGCGGGAGTTACCACCGGGGAGCTGTTTTTT | CASSLAGVTTGELFF
TRBJ2-5 | TRBD2 | TRBV15 | . | TGTGCCACCAGCAGCACCCCGGGGGGCCAAGAGACCCAGTACTTC | CATSSTPGGQETQYF
TRBJ2-5 | . | TRBV29-1 | . | TGCAGCACCGCTTCGGCGGGGGAGACCCAGTACTTC | CSTASAGETQYF
TRBJ2-5 | . | TRBV7-2 | few | TGTGCCAGCAGCTTGGGACTAGGGGGCCCAGAGACCCAGTACTTC | CASSLGLGGPETQYF
TRBJ1-2 | . | TRBV10-3 | few | TGTGCCATCAATCCGGGCGCCAACTATGGCTACACCTTC | CAINPGANYGYTF
TRBJ2-1 | . | TRBV19 | few | TGTGCCAGTAGTATCCGAGGCGGCGGGGTCTATGAGCAGTTCTTC | CASSIRGGGVYEQFF
TRBJ2-3 | . | TRBV5-1 | . | TGCGCCAGCAGCACGGGACTCACAGATACGCAGTATTTT | CASSTGLTDTQYF
TRBJ2-7 | TRBD2 | TRBV7-2 | once | TGTGCCAGCAGCGTACGACTAGCGGGTTCCTACGAGCAGTACTTC | CASSVRLAGSYEQYF
TRBJ1-6 | . | TRBV7-3 | few | TGTGCCAGCAGCTCGGACCGTAATTCACCCCTCCACTTT | CASSSDRNSPLHF
TRBJ1-2 | TRBD1 | TRBV5-1 | . | TGCGCCAGCAGCCTACAGGGGCTCAGTGATGGCTACACCTTC | CASSLQGLSDGYTF